These T cell receptor beta chains were read from a single sample in a study of cytomegalovirus exposure and HLA in healthy donors. Libraries were prepared by immunoSEQ multiplex PCR; TCRdb keeps only in-frame clonotypes and omits some of them. The table lists roughly 200,000 clones, over 65% of them singletons. Input material: PBMCs. The receptors shown here come from a man younger than 30 in good health and CMV-seronegative. CDR3s include the opening cysteine and the closing phenylalanine or tryptophan. D genes are given only for firm matches. Clone size, where shown, is once, few, many, or a class for clones that have expanded.

TRBJ1-5	TRBV4-1	few	TRBD1	TGCGCCAGCAGCCAAGTACAGGGGGAACATCAGCCCCAGCATTTT	CASSQVQGEHQPQHF
TRBJ2-2	TRBV12-5	-	-	TGTGCTAGTGGTTCTATTGGTTCGAACACCGGGGAGCTGTTTTTT	CASGSIGSNTGELFF
TRBJ2-1	TRBV6-5	few	-	TGTGCCAGCAGTTACTCTAGCGGCAACAATGAGCAGTTCTTC	CASSYSSGNNEQFF
TRBJ1-2	TRBV2	-	-	TGTGCCAGCAGTGAGACAACGGGGGAAATTAACTATGGCTACACCTTC	CASSETTGEINYGYTF
TRBJ2-7	TRBV6-4	-	TRBD2	TGTGCCAGCAGTGTACTAGCGGGAGGGAGGTACGAGCAGTACTTC	CASSVLAGGRYEQYF
TRBJ2-3	TRBV29-1	-	TRBD2	TGCAGCGTTGAAGACCCTACGGGGGGGGGCGCAGATACGCAGTATTTT	CSVEDPTGGGADTQYF
TRBJ1-4	TRBV6-5	-	-	TGTGCCAGCAGTTACTCCTACAGTGCAACTAATGAAAAACTGTTTTTT	CASSYSYSATNEKLFF
TRBJ2-3	TRBV15	-	-	TGTGCCACCAGCAGAGGCGGAACAGATACGCAGTATTTT	CATSRGGTDTQYF
TRBJ2-7	TRBV13	few	TRBD2	TGTGCCAGCAGCTTATTTCGTGGGACTAGCGGGAGGTACGAGCAGTACTTC	CASSLFRGTSGRYEQYF
TRBJ2-7	TRBV6-6	-	-	TGTGCCAGCAGCTCAACTCGAGGGAGCTCCTACGAGCAGTACTTC	CASSSTRGSSYEQYF
TRBJ2-3	TRBV7-3	-	-	TGTGCCAGCAGCTTGGGAGCGGGCCCCACAGATACGCAGTATTTT	CASSLGAGPTDTQYF
TRBJ1-1	TRBV29-1	-	TRBD1	TGCAGCGCTGGCTCAGACAGGGGGCGCGGGGGCACTGAAGCTTTCTTT	CSAGSDRGRGGTEAFF
TRBJ2-1	TRBV6-5	-	TRBD2	TGTGCCAGCAGTTACTCGATCGGGAGGGCGTCGGGTGAGCAGTTCTTC	CASSYSIGRASGEQFF
TRBJ1-5	TRBV4-2	-	TRBD1	TGTGCCAGCAGCCAAGAAGGGGACAGGGGGAATCAGCCCCAGCATTTT	CASSQEGDRGNQPQHF